Listed below are T cell receptor beta chains from one sample, sequenced in a study of T cell responses to AZD1222 COVID-19 vaccine. The assay was immunoSEQ multiplex PCR, and TCRdb's table has in-frame clones only and misses some. The repertoire has about 160,000 clones, around 87% of them found once; the top ten carry more than 4%. The sequencing here drew on peripheral blood, taken 28 days after the second AZD1222 dose. Receptors originate from an adult who received the AZD1222 COVID-19 vaccine. Both conserved end residues are part of each CDR3. Fields, in order: clone size, D gene, J gene, V gene, CDR3 DNA, CDR3 protein. The D gene is left open where the match is weak. Clone size, where shown, is once, few, many, or a class for clones that have expanded.

>.|.|TRBJ1-2|TRBV28
TGTGCCAGCAGTTTATCGGTTTTCGCCTATGGCTACACCTTC
CASSLSVFAYGYTF
>.|TRBD2|TRBJ2-1|TRBV7-8
TGTGCCGGCCGGGACTATTCCTACAATGAGCAGTTCTTC
CAGRDYSYNEQFF
>.|TRBD1|TRBJ2-6|TRBV10-3
TGTGCCATCAGTCAAGGGGACAGGGGGAGAGGGGCCAACGTCCTGACTTTC
CAISQGDRGRGANVLTF
>.|.|TRBJ1-4|TRBV2
TGTGCCAGCAGTGATAAGGCGGGGAGCGGTGAAAAACTGTTTTTT
CASSDKAGSGEKLFF
>.|.|TRBJ1-6|TRBV11-2
TGTGCCAGCAGCTTAAACGGGGTGGGGGATAATTCACCCCTCCACTTT
CASSLNGVGDNSPLHF
>many|.|TRBJ1-1|TRBV5-4
TGTGCCAGCAGCTTGGGGACAGATTTTGAAGCTTTCTTT
CASSLGTDFEAFF
>.|TRBD2|TRBJ2-7|TRBV9
TGTGCCAGCAGCCCTAGTAGCGGGGGGGTATACGAGCAGTACTTC
CASSPSSGGVYEQYF
>few|.|TRBJ2-2|TRBV7-8
TGTGCCAGCAGCCGTTATGGTCGGGAGCTGTTTTTT
CASSRYGRELFF
>.|TRBD1|TRBJ2-1|TRBV9
TGTGCCAGCAGCGTAGCTAGTGGGACAGGTTTGTATGAGCAGTTCTTC
CASSVASGTGLYEQFF
>.|TRBD1|TRBJ1-2|TRBV2
TGTGCCAGCAATTCGGGACAGAACTATGGCTACACCTTC
CASNSGQNYGYTF
>.|TRBD1|TRBJ1-4|TRBV7-2
TGTGCCAGTTCCGGGACAGGGCGTGAAAAACTGTTTTTT
CASSGTGREKLFF
>few|.|TRBJ1-2|TRBV7-2
TGTGCCAGCAGCTACGACGGCCCTAACTATGGCTACACCTTC
CASSYDGPNYGYTF
>.|.|TRBJ1-6|TRBV3-1/TRBV3-2
TGTGCCAGCAGCCAATGGGAATCCCACAGGGCACCCCTCCACTTT
CASSQWESHRAPLHF
>.|.|TRBJ2-7|TRBV5-6
TGTGCCAGCAGCCCCGTCCCACAGACCTACGAGCAGTACTTC
CASSPVPQTYEQYF
>.|.|TRBJ2-5|TRBV10-3
TGTGCCATCAGTGCCCAGGCAGGGTTATCAGAGACCCAGTACTTC
CAISAQAGLSETQYF